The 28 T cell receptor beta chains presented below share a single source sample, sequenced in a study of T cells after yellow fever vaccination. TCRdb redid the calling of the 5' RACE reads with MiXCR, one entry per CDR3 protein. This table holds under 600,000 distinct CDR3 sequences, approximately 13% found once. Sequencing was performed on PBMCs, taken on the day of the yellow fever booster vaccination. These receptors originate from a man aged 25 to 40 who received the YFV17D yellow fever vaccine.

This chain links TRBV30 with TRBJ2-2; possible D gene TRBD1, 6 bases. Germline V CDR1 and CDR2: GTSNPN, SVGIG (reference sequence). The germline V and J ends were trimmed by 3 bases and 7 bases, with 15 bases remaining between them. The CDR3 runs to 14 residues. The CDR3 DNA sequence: TGTGCCTGGAGCCGGGACACGGAGGACGGGGAGCTGTTTTTT. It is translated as CAWSRDTEDGELFF.

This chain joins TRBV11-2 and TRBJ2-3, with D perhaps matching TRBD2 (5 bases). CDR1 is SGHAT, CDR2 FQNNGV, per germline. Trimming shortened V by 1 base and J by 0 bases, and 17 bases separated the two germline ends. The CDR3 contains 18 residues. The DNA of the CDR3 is TGTGCCAGCAGCTTAGGTGAGCGGTGGGCACCTAGCACAGATACGCAGTATTTT. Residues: CASSLGERWAPSTDTQYF. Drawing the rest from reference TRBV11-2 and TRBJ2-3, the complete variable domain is EAGVAQSPRYKIIEKRQSVAFWCNPISGHATLYWYQQILGQGPKLLIQFQNNGVVDDSQLPKDRFSAERLKGVDSTLKIQPAKLEDSAVYLCASSLGERWAPSTDTQYFGPGTRLTVL.

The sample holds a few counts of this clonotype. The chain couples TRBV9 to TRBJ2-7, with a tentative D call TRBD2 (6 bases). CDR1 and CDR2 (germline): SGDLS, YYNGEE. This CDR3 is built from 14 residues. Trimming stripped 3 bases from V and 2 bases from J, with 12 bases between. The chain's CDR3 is CASSAGLAAYEQYF. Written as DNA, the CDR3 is TGTGCCAGCAGCGCGGGCTTAGCGGCCTACGAGCAGTACTTC.

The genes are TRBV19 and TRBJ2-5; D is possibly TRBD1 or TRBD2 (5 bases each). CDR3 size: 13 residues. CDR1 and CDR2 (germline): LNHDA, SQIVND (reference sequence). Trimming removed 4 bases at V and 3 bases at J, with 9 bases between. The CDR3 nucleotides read TGTGCCAGTAGTACGGGACCCGAAGAGACCCAGTACTTC. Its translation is CASSTGPEETQYF.

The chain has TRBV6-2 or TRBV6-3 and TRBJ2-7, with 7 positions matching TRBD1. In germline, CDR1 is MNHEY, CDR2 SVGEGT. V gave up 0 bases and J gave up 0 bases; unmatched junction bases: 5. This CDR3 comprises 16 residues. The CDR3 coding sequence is TGTGCCAGCAGTTACTCTGTGCAGGGGGTCTCCTACGAGCAGTACTTC. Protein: CASSYSVQGVSYEQYF.

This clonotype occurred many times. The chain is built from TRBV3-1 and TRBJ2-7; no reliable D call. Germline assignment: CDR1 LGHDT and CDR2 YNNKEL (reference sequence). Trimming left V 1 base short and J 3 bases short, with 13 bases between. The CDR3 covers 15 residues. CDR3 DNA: TGTGCCAGCAGCCAAGCCGTGGCAATAGTCTACGAGCAGTACTTC. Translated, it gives CASSQAVAIVYEQYF.

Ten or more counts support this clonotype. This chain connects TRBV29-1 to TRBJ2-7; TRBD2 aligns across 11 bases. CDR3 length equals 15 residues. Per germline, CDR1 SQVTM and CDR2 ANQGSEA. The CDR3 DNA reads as TGCAGAGCCGGGACTAGCGGACCGAACGGCGGCGAGCAGTACTTC. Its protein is CRAGTSGPNGGEQYF.

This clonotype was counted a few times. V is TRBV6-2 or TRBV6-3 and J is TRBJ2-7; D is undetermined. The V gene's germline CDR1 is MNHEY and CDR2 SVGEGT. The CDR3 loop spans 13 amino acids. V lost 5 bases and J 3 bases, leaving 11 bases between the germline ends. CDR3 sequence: CASSRPSLYEQYF. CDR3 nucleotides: TGTGCCAGCAGTCGGCCCAGCCTCTACGAGCAGTACTTC.

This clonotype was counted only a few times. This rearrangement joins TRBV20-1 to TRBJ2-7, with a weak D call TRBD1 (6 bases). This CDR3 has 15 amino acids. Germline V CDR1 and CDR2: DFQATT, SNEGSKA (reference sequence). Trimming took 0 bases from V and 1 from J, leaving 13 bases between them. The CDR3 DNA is TGCAGTGCTAGAGATCTACAGGGTCGTTCCTACGAGCAGTACTTC. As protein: CSARDLQGRSYEQYF.

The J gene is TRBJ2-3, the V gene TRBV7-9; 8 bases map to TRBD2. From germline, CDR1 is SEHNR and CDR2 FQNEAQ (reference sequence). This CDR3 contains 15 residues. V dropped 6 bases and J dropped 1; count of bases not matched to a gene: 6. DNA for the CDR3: TGTGCCAGCAGACAATCGGGACTAGGCACAGATACGCAGTATTTT. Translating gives CASRQSGLGTDTQYF.

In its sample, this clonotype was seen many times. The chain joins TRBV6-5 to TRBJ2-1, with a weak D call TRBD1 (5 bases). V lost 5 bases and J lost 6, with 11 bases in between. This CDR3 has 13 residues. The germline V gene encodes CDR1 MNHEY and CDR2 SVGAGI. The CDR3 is CASSRSRANEQFF. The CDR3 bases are TGTGCCAGCAGTCGGTCCAGGGCCAATGAGCAGTTCTTC.

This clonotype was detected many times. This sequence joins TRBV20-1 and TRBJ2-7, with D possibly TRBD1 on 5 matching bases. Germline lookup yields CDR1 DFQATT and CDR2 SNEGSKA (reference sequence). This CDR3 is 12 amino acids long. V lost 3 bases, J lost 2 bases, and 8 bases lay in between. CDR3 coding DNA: TGCAGTGCTAGGGTGGACACCTACGAGCAGTACTTC. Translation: CSARVDTYEQYF.

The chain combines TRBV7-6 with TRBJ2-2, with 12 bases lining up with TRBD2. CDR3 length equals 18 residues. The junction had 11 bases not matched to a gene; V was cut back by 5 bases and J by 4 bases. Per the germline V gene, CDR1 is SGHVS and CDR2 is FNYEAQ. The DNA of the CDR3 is TGTGCCAGCAGCCTCGGTCTAGGACTAGCGGGATCCACCGGGGAGCTGTTTTTT. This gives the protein CASSLGLGLAGSTGELFF.

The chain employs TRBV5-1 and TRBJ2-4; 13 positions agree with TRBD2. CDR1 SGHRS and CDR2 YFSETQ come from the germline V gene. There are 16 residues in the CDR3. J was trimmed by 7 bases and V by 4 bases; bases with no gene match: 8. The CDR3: CASSSTSGRASNIQYF. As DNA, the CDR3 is TGCGCCAGCAGCAGTACTAGCGGGAGGGCCAGTAACATTCAGTACTTC.

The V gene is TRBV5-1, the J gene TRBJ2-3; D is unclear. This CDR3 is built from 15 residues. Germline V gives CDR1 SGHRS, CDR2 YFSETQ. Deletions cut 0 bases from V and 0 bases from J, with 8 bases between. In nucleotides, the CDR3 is TGCGCCAGCAGCTTGGAGGCAACTAGCACAGATACGCAGTATTTT. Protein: CASSLEATSTDTQYF.

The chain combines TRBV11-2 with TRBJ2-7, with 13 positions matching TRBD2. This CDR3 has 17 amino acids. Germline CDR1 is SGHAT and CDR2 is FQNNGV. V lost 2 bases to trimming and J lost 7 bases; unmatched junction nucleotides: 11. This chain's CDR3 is CASSLRVGTSGMREQYF. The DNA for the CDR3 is TGTGCCAGCAGCTTACGGGTGGGGACTAGCGGGATGAGGGAGCAGTACTTC.

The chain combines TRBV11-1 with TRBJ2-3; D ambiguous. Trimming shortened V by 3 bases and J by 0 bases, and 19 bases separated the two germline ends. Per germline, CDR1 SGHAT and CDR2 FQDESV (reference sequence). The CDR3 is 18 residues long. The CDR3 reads CASSLRIRLDPSTDTQYF. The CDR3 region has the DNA TGTGCCAGCAGCTTGAGAATTAGGCTCGATCCTAGCACAGATACGCAGTATTTT. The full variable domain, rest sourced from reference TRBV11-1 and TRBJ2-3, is EAEVAQSPRYKITEKSQAVAFWCDPISGHATLYWYRQILGQGPELLVQFQDESVVDDSQLPKDRFSAERLKGVDSTLKIQPAELGDSAMYLCASSLRIRLDPSTDTQYFGPGTRLTVL.

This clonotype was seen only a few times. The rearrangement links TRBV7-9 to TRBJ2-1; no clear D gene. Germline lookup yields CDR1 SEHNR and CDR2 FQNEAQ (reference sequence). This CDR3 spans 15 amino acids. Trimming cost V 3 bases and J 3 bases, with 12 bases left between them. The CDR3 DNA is TGTGCCAGCAGCTTCGCCTTGGGTAGCTACAATGAGCAGTTCTTC. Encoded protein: CASSFALGSYNEQFF.

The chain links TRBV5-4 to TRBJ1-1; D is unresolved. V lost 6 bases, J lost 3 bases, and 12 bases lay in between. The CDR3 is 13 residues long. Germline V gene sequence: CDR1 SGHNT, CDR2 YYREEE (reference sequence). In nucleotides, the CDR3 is TGTGCCAGCACGTTGGCTGGGCACACTGAAGCTTTCTTT. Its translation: CASTLAGHTEAFF.

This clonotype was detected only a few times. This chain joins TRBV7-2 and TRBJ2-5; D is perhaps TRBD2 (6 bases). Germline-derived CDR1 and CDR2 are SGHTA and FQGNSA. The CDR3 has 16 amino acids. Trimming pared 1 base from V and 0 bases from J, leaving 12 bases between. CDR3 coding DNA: TGTGCCAGCAGCTTAGGGCTAGCGATGTACCAAGAGACCCAGTACTTC. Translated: CASSLGLAMYQETQYF.

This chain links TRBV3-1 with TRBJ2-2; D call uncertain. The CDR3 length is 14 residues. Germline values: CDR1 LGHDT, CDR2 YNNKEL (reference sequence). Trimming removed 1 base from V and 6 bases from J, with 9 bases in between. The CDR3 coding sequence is TGTGCCAGCAGCCAAGGGCGCTTATCCGGGGAGCTGTTTTTT. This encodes CASSQGRLSGELFF.

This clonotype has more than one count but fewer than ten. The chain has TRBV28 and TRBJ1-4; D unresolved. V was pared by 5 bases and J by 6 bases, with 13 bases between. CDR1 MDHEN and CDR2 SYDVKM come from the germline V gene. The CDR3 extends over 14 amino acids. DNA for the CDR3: TGTGCCAGCAGTGGTTTAGACAATTATGAAAAACTGTTTTTT. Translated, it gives CASSGLDNYEKLFF.

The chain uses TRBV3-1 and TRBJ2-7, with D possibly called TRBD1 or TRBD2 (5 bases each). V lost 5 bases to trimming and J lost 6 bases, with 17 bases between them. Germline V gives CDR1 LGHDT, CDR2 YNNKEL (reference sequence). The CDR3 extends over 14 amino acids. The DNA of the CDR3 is TGTGCCAGCAGCTTTGGGACGGACCAAGTCGAGCAGTACTTC. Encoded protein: CASSFGTDQVEQYF.

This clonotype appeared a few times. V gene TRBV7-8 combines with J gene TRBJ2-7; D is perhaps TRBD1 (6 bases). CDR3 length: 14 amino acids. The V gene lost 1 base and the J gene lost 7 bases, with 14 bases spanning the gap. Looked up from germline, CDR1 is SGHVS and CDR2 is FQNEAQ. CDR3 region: CASSLDRQAGEQYF. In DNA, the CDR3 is TGTGCCAGCAGCTTAGACCGACAGGCTGGAGAGCAGTACTTC.

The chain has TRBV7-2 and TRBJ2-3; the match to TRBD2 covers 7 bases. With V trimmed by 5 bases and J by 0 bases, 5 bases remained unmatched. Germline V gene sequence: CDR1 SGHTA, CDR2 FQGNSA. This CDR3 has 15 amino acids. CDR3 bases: TGTGCCAGCAGCGCCAGCGGGACGAGCACAGATACGCAGTATTTT. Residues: CASSASGTSTDTQYF.

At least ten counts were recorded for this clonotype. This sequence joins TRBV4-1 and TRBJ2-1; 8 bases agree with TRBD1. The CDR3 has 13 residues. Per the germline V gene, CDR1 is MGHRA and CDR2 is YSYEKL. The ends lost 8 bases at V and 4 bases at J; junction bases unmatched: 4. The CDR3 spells CASGQGLYNEQFF. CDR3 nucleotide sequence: TGCGCCAGCGGACAGGGACTTTACAATGAGCAGTTCTTC.

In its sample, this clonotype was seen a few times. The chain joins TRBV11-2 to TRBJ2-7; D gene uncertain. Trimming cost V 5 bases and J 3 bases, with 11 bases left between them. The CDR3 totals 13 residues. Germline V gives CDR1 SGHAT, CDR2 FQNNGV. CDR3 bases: TGTGCCAGCAGCCGTTCTGGGGTCTACGAGCAGTACTTC. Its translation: CASSRSGVYEQYF.

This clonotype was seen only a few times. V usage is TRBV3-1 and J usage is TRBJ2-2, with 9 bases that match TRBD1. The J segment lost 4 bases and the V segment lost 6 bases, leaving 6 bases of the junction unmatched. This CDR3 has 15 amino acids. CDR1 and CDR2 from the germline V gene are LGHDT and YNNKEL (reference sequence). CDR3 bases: TGTGCCAGCAGATACGGGACAGGGAGCACCGGGGAGCTGTTTTTT. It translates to CASRYGTGSTGELFF.